The rows below give T cell receptor beta chains drawn from one sample of a study of spatial heterogeneity in lung cancer. Each CDR3 protein is one row after TCRdb ran MiXCR on the 5' RACE reads. The data hold 90,000 or so distinct CDR3 sequences, with approximately 8.2% observed a single time. The sample was PBMCs, taken at surgery. Receptor source: a male donor with early-stage non-small cell lung cancer. Each CDR3 is given with its conserved first and last residue. The D gene is left open where the match is weak. Size is omitted from some rows. Given values are once, few, many or a class for expanded clones.

j_call: TRBJ2-5; v_call: TRBV11-1; d_call: NA; clone_size: NA; cdr3_aa: CASSPSTPQETQYF; cdr3_nt: TGTGCCAGCAGCCCGTCGACGCCCCAGGAGACCCAGTACTTC
j_call: TRBJ2-3; v_call: TRBV7-8; d_call: TRBD2; clone_size: NA; cdr3_aa: CASSPGLAGAEYTQYF; cdr3_nt: TGTGCCAGCAGCCCAGGACTAGCGGGAGCAGAGTATACGCAGTATTTT
j_call: TRBJ2-7; v_call: TRBV10-1; d_call: NA; clone_size: many; cdr3_aa: CASSESPGGWGEQYF; cdr3_nt: TGCGCCAGCAGTGAGTCCCCGGGGGGCTGGGGAGAGCAGTACTTC
j_call: TRBJ2-7; v_call: TRBV3-1; d_call: NA; clone_size: NA; cdr3_aa: CASSLRDSYEQYF; cdr3_nt: TGTGCCAGCAGCCTGCGCGACTCCTACGAGCAGTACTTC
j_call: TRBJ2-2; v_call: TRBV5-5; d_call: NA; clone_size: many; cdr3_aa: CASSSTEGDTGELFF; cdr3_nt: TGTGCCAGCAGCTCCACAGAGGGGGACACCGGGGAGCTGTTTTTT
j_call: TRBJ2-4; v_call: TRBV18; d_call: TRBD2; clone_size: medium-sized; cdr3_aa: CASSPQSGEDIQYF; cdr3_nt: TGTGCCAGCTCACCCCAGAGCGGGGAGGACATTCAGTACTTC
j_call: TRBJ2-7; v_call: TRBV10-3; d_call: NA; clone_size: NA; cdr3_aa: CAMSESSYEQYF; cdr3_nt: TGTGCCATGAGTGAGAGCTCCTACGAGCAGTACTTC
j_call: TRBJ2-1; v_call: TRBV10-3; d_call: TRBD2; clone_size: few; cdr3_aa: CAIRETAGDNEQFF; cdr3_nt: TGTGCCATCAGGGAGACAGCGGGGGACAATGAGCAGTTCTTC
j_call: TRBJ2-3; v_call: TRBV5-6; d_call: NA; clone_size: NA; cdr3_aa: CASSSPGFYSTDTQYF; cdr3_nt: TGTGCCAGCAGCTCCCCGGGGTTTTATTCCACAGATACGCAGTATTTT
j_call: TRBJ1-4; v_call: TRBV7-9; d_call: TRBD1; clone_size: many; cdr3_aa: CASSFLRDRNEKLFF; cdr3_nt: TGTGCCAGCAGCTTCCTCCGGGACAGGAATGAAAAACTGTTTTTT
j_call: TRBJ1-6; v_call: TRBV6-5; d_call: NA; clone_size: few; cdr3_aa: CASSSPGEWNSPLHF; cdr3_nt: TGTGCCAGCAGTTCTCCAGGGGAATGGAATTCACCCCTCCACTTT
j_call: TRBJ1-6; v_call: TRBV20-1; d_call: NA; clone_size: many; cdr3_aa: CSARDSMDYRYSPLHF; cdr3_nt: TGCAGTGCTAGAGATTCAATGGACTATCGTTATTCACCCCTCCACTTT
j_call: TRBJ2-5; v_call: TRBV18; d_call: NA; clone_size: NA; cdr3_aa: CASSPPSEETQYF; cdr3_nt: TGTGCCAGCTCACCACCGTCTGAGGAGACCCAGTACTTC
j_call: TRBJ2-6; v_call: TRBV28; d_call: NA; clone_size: many; cdr3_aa: CASSLSGANVLTF; cdr3_nt: TGTGCCAGCAGCCTCTCTGGGGCCAACGTCCTGACTTTC